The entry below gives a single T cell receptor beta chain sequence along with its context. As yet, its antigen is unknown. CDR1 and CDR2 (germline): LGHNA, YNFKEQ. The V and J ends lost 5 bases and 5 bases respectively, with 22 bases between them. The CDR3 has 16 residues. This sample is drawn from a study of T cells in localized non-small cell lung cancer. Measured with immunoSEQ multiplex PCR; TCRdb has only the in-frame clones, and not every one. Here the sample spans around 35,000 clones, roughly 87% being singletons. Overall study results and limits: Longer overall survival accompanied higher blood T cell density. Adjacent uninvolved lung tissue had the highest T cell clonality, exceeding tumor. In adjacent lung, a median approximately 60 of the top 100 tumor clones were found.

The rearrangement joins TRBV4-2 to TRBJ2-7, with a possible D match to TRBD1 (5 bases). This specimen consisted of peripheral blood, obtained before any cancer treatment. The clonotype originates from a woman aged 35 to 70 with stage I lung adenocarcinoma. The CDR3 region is CASSRSGVLTDNEQYF. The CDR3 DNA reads TGTGCCAGCAGCAGGTCTGGCGTCCTAACGGACAACGAGCAGTACTTC.